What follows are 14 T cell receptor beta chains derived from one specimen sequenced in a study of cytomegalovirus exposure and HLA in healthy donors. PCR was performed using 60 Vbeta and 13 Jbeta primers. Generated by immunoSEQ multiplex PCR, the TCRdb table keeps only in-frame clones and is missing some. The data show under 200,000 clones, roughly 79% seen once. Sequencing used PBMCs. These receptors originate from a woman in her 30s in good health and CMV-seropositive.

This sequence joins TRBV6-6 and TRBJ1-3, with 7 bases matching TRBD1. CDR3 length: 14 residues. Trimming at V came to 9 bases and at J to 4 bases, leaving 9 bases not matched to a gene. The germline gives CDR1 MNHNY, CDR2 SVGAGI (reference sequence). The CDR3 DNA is TGTGCCAGTCACTTACAGGGGCGGGGAAACACCATATATTTT. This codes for CASHLQGRGNTIYF.

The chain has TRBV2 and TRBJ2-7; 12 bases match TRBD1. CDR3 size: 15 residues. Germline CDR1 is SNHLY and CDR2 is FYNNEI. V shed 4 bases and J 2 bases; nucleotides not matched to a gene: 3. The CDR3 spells CASSVGQGATYEQYF. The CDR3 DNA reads TGTGCCAGCAGTGTGGGACAGGGGGCAACCTACGAGCAGTACTTC.

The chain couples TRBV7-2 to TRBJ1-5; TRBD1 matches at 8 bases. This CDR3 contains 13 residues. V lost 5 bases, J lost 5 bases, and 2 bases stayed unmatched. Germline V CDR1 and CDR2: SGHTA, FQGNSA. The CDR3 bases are TGTGCCAGCAGCCCGGACAGGGATCAGCCCCAGCATTTT. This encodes CASSPDRDQPQHF.

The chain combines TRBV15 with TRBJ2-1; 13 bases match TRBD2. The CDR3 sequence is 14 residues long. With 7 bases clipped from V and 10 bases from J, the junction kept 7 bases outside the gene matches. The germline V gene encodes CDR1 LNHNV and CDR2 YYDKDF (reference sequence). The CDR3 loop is CATNMGLAGSEQFF. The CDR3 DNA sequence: TGTGCCACCAACATGGGACTAGCGGGATCCGAGCAGTTCTTC. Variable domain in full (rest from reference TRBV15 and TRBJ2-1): DAMVIQNPRYQVTQFGKPVTLSCSQTLNHNVMYWYQQKSSQAPKLLFHYYDKDFNNEADTPDNFQSRRPNTSFCFLDIRSPGLGDTAMYLCATNMGLAGSEQFFGPGTRLTVL.

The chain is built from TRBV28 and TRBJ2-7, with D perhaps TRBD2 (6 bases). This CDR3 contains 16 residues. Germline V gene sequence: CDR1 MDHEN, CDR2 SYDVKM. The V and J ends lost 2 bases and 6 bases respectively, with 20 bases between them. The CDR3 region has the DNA TGTGCCAGCAGTTTAGGCGGGACTCCCCAATCGGGCGAGCAGTACTTC. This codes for CASSLGGTPQSGEQYF.

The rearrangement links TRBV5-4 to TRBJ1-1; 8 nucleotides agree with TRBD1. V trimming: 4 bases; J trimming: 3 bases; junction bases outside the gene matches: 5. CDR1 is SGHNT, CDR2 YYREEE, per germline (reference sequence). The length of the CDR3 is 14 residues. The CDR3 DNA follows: TGTGCCAGCAGCCATGACAGGGGATACACTGAAGCTTTCTTT. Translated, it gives CASSHDRGYTEAFF.

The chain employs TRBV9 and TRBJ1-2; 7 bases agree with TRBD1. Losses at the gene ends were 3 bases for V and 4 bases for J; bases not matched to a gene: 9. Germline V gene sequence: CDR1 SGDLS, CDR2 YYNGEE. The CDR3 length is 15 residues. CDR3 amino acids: CASSARQGPGYGYTF. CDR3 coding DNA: TGTGCCAGCAGCGCCAGACAGGGTCCGGGCTATGGCTACACCTTC. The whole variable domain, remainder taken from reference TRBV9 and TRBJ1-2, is DSGVTQTPKHLITATGQRVTLRCSPRSGDLSVYWYQQSLDQGLQFLIQYYNGEERAKGNILERFSAQQFPDLHSELNLSSLELGDSALYFCASSARQGPGYGYTFGSGTRLTVV.

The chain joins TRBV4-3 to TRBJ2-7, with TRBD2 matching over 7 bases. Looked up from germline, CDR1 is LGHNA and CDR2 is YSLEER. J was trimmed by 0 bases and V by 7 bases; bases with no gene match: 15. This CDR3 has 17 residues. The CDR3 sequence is CASTPVGRGNSSYEQYF. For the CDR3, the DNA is TGCGCCAGCACCCCCGTTGGGAGGGGAAATAGCTCCTACGAGCAGTACTTC.

The CDR3 region has the DNA TGCGCCAGCAGTTTTTCCGATTCCGGGACACAGGACACCTTC. Its translation: CASSFSDSGTQDTF. The J gene is TRBJ1-2, the V gene TRBV5-1, with D maybe TRBD1 (6 bases). CDR3 length: 14 residues. Germline CDR1 SGHRS, CDR2 YFSETQ. With 5 bases removed from V and 12 bases from J, the gap between germline ends came to 23 bases. Combining the CDR3 with reference TRBV5-1 and TRBJ1-2 gives the whole variable domain KAGVTQTPRYLIKTRGQQVTLSCSPISGHRSVSWYQQTPGQGLQFLFEYFSETQRNKGNFPGRFSGRQFSNSRSEMNVSTLELGDSALYLCASSFSDSGTQDTFGSGTRLTVV.

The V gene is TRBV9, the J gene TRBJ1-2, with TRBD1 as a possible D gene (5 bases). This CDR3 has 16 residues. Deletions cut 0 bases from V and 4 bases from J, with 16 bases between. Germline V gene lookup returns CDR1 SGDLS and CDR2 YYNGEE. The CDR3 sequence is CASSVDLSPGGYGYTF. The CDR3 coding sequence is TGTGCCAGCAGCGTAGACCTCTCCCCGGGGGGCTATGGCTACACCTTC.

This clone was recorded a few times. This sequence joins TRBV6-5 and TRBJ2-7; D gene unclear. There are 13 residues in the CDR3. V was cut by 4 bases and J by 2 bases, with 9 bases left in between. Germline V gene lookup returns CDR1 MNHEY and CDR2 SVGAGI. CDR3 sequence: CASSSTLPYEQYF. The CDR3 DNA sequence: TGTGCCAGCAGTTCGACACTTCCCTACGAGCAGTACTTC.

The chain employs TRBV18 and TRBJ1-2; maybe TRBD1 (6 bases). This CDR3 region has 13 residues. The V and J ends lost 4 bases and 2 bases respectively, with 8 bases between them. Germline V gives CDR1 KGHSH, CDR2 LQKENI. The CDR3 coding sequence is TGTGCCAGCTCACGGACAGTCAACTATGGCTACACCTTC. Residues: CASSRTVNYGYTF.

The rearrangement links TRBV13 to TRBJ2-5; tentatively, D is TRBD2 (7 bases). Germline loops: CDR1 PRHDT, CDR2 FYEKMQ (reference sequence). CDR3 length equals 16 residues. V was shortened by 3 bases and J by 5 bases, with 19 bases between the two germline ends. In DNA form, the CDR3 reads TGTGCCAGCAGCTTTTCTTCCGGGGGGCCTGGGGAGACCCAGTACTTC. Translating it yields CASSFSSGGPGETQYF.

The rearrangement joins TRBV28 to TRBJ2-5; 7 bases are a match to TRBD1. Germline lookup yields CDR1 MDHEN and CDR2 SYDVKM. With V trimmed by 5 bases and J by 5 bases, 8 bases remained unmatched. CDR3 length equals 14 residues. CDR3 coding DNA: TGTGCCAGCAGTGAGACAGGGTTGAGTGAGACCCAGTACTTC. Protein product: CASSETGLSETQYF.